This T cell receptor beta chain is from a study of shared clonotypes between healthy human individuals. Study-wide points: The represented genetic and exposure-history diversity was limited by the small number of donors.

CDR1 MNHEY and CDR2 SMNVEV come from the germline V gene (reference sequence). The CDR3 is 13 residues long. With 2 bases removed from V and 5 bases from J, the gap between germline ends came to 10 bases. Each subset's genomic DNA was shared equally among a number of immunoSEQ plates. Using immunoSEQ multiplex PCR, the repertoire was profiled, and TCRdb retains in-frame clones only, with some absent. The sample shows more than 400,000 clones, roughly 80% of them seen only once. Donors had no recently reported acute infections or vaccinations and were HIV-negative. About this clone itself: Its cognate antigen is unknown.

This chain joins TRBV27 and TRBJ2-7; D is perhaps TRBD1 or TRBD2 (5 bases each). Source material: PBMCs. This sequence was found in a middle-aged woman in good health. Some clones in this sample may be carry-over from other donors' samples. The CDR3 spells CASSLGGRHEQYF. As DNA, the CDR3 is TGTGCCAGCAGTTTAGGGGGTAGGCACGAGCAGTACTTC.